This TCR beta chain emerged from a study of shared clonotypes between healthy human individuals. Study observations and caveats: Among several donors, approximately 5% of naive CD4 clonotypes were found in common.

Of note for this clone: No antigen is known for it.

The assay was immunoSEQ multiplex PCR, and TCRdb's table has in-frame clones only and misses some. The sample carries about 2.3 million clones, over 90% recorded once. The germline V gene has CDR1 MNHNS and CDR2 SASEGT. CDR3 size: 15 residues. The V end was cut by 0 bases, the J end by 8 bases, with 16 bases between. The chain recombines TRBV6-1 with TRBJ1-2; weak D call: TRBD1 (5 bases). The sequencing input was naive CD4+ T cells from PBMCs. As for subset: CD45RA+ positively selected. The sequence was collected from a man aged 18 to 30 in good health. Some clones in this sample may be carry-over from other donors' samples. The CDR3 sequence: CASSEALKGRGGYTF. The CDR3 bases are TGTGCCAGCAGTGAAGCGCTCAAGGGGCGAGGAGGCTACACCTTC.